This TCR beta chain came from a study of regulatory T cells in long-lasting Graves disease. Whole-study context: Antithyroid drug intake by newly diagnosed Graves' patients had lasted under 3 months.

The CDR3 length is 16 residues. CDR1 MDHEN and CDR2 SYDVKM come from the germline V gene. V gave up 6 bases and J gave up 5 bases, with 20 bases separating them. The table lists this clonotype with many counts. Assembly of TCR beta libraries relied on iRepertoire HTBI primers together with Arm-PCR of CDR3 regions. TCRdb recomputed calls from the multiplex PCR reads with MiXCR, one row per CDR3 protein. The data show fewer than 500,000 distinct CDR3 sequences, with 15% to 20% seen just once and 10% to 15% held by the top ten. The sample's time point: newly diagnosed GD, antithyroid drugs for less than 3 months. RNA from PBMCs was the source of the TCR library. These same data were also listed under a study on T cells in Graves' hyperthyroidism and ophthalmopathy. That paper notes: HTBI primers drove first-round RT-PCR of the TCR CDR3.

This specimen consisted of peripheral blood mononuclear cells (PBMCs), obtained at new diagnosis, from a patient treated with antithyroid drugs. The V gene is TRBV28, the J gene TRBJ2-1, with unresolved D. The clonotype was recovered from a man aged 35 to 55 with Graves disease. CDR3 coding DNA: TGTGCCAGCAGCTCTCGGACCAGCTTGAGAAACAATGAGCAGTTCTTC. Translating gives CASSSRTSLRNNEQFF.